Listed here are 13 T cell receptor beta chains from one sample, sequenced in a study of T cells in Graves' hyperthyroidism and ophthalmopathy. What was amplified from RNA transcripts were TCR beta CDR3 regions. HTBI primers drove first-round RT-PCR of the TCR CDR3. TCRdb passed the multiplex PCR reads through MiXCR, listing each CDR3 protein once. Of around 660,000 distinct CDR3 sequences in the sample, about 45% are singletons; the top ten hold roughly 7.2%. Sequencing used peripheral blood or thyroid tissue (not recorded which). The origin of the receptors is an adult man with Graves' disease, either hyperthyroidism or ophthalmopathy (not recorded which).

This clonotype has a count of ten or more. The rearrangement uses TRBV10-2 and TRBJ1-1; the D gene is possibly TRBD1 (6 bases). This CDR3 contains 13 residues. The germline gives CDR1 WSHSY, CDR2 SAAADI. Trimming removed 8 bases at V and 8 bases at J, with 18 bases between. The CDR3 protein is CASGGGGSGEAFF. DNA for the CDR3: TGCGCCAGCGGAGGGGGAGGATCCGGGGAAGCTTTCTTT.

This clonotype was seen more than once but under ten times. This sequence joins TRBV5-1 and TRBJ1-1; the D gene is possibly TRBD1 (5 bases). The CDR3 runs 14 residues. Germline V gene lookup returns CDR1 SGHRS and CDR2 YFSETQ. V was pared by 2 bases and J by 4 bases, with 12 bases between. CDR3 DNA sequence: TGCGCCAGCAGCTTTGGGGGTCTCGGCACTGAAGCTTTCTTT. Amino acid sequence: CASSFGGLGTEAFF.

This clonotype was detected many times. CDR3 sequence reads: CASSLNGNQPQHF. In DNA, the CDR3 is TGTGCCAGCAGCTTGAACGGGAATCAGCCCCAGCATTTT. V and J are TRBV5-8 and TRBJ1-5, with D unresolved. CDR1 SGHTS and CDR2 YDEGEE come from the germline V gene. The CDR3 length is 13 residues. The V and J ends lost 1 base and 4 bases respectively, with 6 bases between them.

This clonotype was seen once. The V gene is TRBV29-1, the J gene TRBJ1-3, with TRBD1 as a possible D gene (5 bases). V lost 3 bases, J lost 4 bases, and 16 bases lay in between. The CDR3 runs 15 residues. Germline CDR1 and CDR2: SQVTM and ANQGSEA. The CDR3 protein is CSVDEGQGRGNTIYF. Written as DNA, the CDR3 is TGCAGCGTTGATGAGGGCCAGGGAAGGGGAAACACCATATATTTT.

The chain couples TRBV12-5 to TRBJ2-5; D may be TRBD1 or TRBD2 (5 bases each). The germline V gene has CDR1 LGHNT and CDR2 FRNRAP. The CDR3 runs 11 residues. With 6 bases removed from V and 7 bases from J, the gap between germline ends came to 9 bases. The DNA of the CDR3 is TGTGCTAGTGGAACGAGGGGGACCCAGTACTTC. It codes for CASGTRGTQYF.

This clonotype was seen more than once but under ten times. The chain links TRBV20-1 to TRBJ1-2; 7 positions agree with TRBD1. CDR1 is DFQATT, CDR2 SNEGSKA, per germline (reference sequence). This CDR3 is built from 14 residues. V lost 3 bases and J lost 5; bases outside the gene matches: 9. The CDR3 nucleotides are TGCAGTGCTAGCGAACCAGGGGGTGCATATGGCTACACCTTC. Translating gives CSASEPGGAYGYTF.

Regarding this clonotype: This clone may be a read error of a much larger clone one base away. In DNA, the CDR3 is TGTGCCAGCAGCTTCCACGGTGGGATGGAGAACCAGTACTTC. It yields the protein CASSFHGGMENQYF. This sequence joins TRBV7-2 and TRBJ2-5; no firm D call. The CDR3 contains 14 residues. CDR1 is SGHTA and CDR2 is FQGNSA in the germline V gene.

This clonotype appeared a few times. The chain carries TRBV13 and TRBJ1-1, with unresolved D. The V gene's germline CDR1 is PRHDT and CDR2 FYEKMQ (reference sequence). The V end was cut by 3 bases, the J end by 4 bases, with 15 bases between. The CDR3 consists of 15 residues. CDR3 DNA sequence: TGTGCCAGCAGCTTTGGCGGCCGCGGGAGCACTGAAGCTTTCTTT. Protein sequence: CASSFGGRGSTEAFF.

V and J are TRBV19 and TRBJ1-1; 8 bases are shared with TRBD1. CDR1 is LNHDA, CDR2 SQIVND, per germline (reference sequence). V lost 7 bases to trimming and J lost 7 bases; unmatched junction nucleotides: 11. This CDR3 is built from 14 residues. The CDR3 region is CASIGTGRFYEAFF. In nucleotides, the CDR3 is TGTGCCAGTATAGGGACAGGACGATTTTATGAAGCTTTCTTT.

With regard to this clonotype: At one end, the junction sequence differs from germline, possibly due to a read error. The V call is TRBV5-1, the J call TRBJ2-5; D may be TRBD1 or TRBD2 (5 bases each). Germline CDR1 and CDR2: SGHRS and YFSETQ. CDR3 length: 14 amino acids. In DNA form, the CDR3 reads TGCGCCAGCAGCTTTTGGGACGGACAAGGGACCCAGTACTTC. This sequence encodes CASSFWDGQGTQYF.

This clonotype appeared many times. The chain has TRBV5-1 and TRBJ1-6, with 7 bases matching TRBD1. The CDR3 is made up of 14 amino acids. Germline assignment: CDR1 SGHRS and CDR2 YFSETQ. Unmatched junction bases numbered 5, after V lost 4 bases and J lost 7 bases. CDR3 coding DNA: TGCGCCAGCAGCCAGGACAGGCAGAATTCACCCCTCCACTTT. It translates to CASSQDRQNSPLHF.

This clonotype was seen many times. The chain's CDR3 is CSVHTGGNYGYTF. CDR3 sequence (DNA): TGCAGCGTCCACACAGGAGGGAACTATGGCTACACCTTC. The V gene is TRBV29-1, the J gene TRBJ1-2; D is perhaps TRBD1 (5 bases). Germline lookup yields CDR1 SQVTM and CDR2 ANQGSEA. CDR3 size: 13 residues. V was trimmed by 6 bases and J by 2 bases, leaving 13 bases between them.

This chain links TRBV7-9 with TRBJ2-5; 7 bases match TRBD1. The germline V gene encodes CDR1 SEHNR and CDR2 FQNEAQ (reference sequence). CDR3 length: 17 amino acids. The trim removed 4 bases at V and 2 bases at J, leaving 13 bases unmatched. CDR3 loop: CASSSHDLQGTQETQYF. CDR3 nucleotides: TGTGCCAGCAGCTCGCACGACCTACAGGGGACACAAGAGACCCAGTACTTC. Complete variable domain (other parts from reference TRBV7-9 and TRBJ2-5): DTGVSQNPRHKITKRGQNVTFRCDPISEHNRLYWYRQTLGQGPEFLTYFQNEAQLEKSRLLSDRFSAERPKGSFSTLEIQRTEQGDSAMYLCASSSHDLQGTQETQYFGPGTRLLVL.